The 13 T cell receptor beta chains in this list originate from one sample, sequenced in a study of pediatric ulcerative colitis. Assay used: immunoSEQ multiplex PCR; TCRdb lists only in-frame clones, some missing. Of 45,000 to 75,000 clones in the sample, 87% were seen once. The material sequenced was blood. These TCRs come from a boy aged 5 to 17 who was a control in a study of pediatric ulcerative colitis.

The rearrangement uses TRBV28 and TRBJ2-2, with TRBD1 matching over 7 bases. V gave up 5 bases and J gave up 4 bases; unmatched junction bases: 19. CDR1 is MDHEN, CDR2 SYDVKM, per germline. The CDR3 sequence is 19 residues long. This CDR3 is CASSPPMGDRDSTTGELFF. CDR3 DNA: TGTGCCAGCAGTCCTCCAATGGGGGACCGGGACAGCACCACCGGGGAGCTGTTTTTT.

The chain uses TRBV4-2 and TRBJ2-7, with TRBD2 identical over 12 bases. CDR1 and CDR2 from the germline V gene are LGHNA and YNFKEQ. This CDR3 has 16 amino acids. Trimming took 4 bases from V and 1 from J; bases not matched to a gene: 5. The CDR3 here is CASSRATSGRSYEQYF. The CDR3 DNA follows: TGTGCCAGCAGCCGAGCTACTAGCGGGAGGTCCTACGAGCAGTACTTC.

The sample holds a few counts of this clone. The chain recombines TRBV6-4 with TRBJ2-2; 11 nucleotides agree with TRBD1. Germline V gene sequence: CDR1 MRHNA, CDR2 SNTAGT. The CDR3 runs to 15 residues. The J segment lost 3 bases and the V segment lost 4 bases, leaving 1 base of the junction unmatched. The CDR3 reads CASSGTGGDTGELFF. DNA of the CDR3: TGTGCCAGCAGTGGGACAGGGGGCGACACCGGGGAGCTGTTTTTT.

J is TRBJ2-7 and V is TRBV4-1; 8 bases agree with TRBD2. Germline-derived CDR1 and CDR2 are MGHRA and YSYEKL. The junction had 8 bases not matched to a gene; V was cut back by 2 bases and J by 2 bases. The CDR3 extends over 16 amino acids. The CDR3 region is CASSQITSGPPYEQYF. CDR3 nucleotides: TGCGCCAGCAGCCAAATCACTAGCGGCCCACCCTACGAGCAGTACTTC.

V is TRBV6-1 and J is TRBJ1-1; no reliable D call. CDR1 is MNHNS and CDR2 is SASEGT in the germline V gene. This CDR3 comprises 12 residues. Deletions cut 6 bases from V and 5 bases from J, with 10 bases between. The CDR3 here is CASRVAVTEAFF. The CDR3, as DNA: TGTGCCAGCAGGGTGGCGGTGACTGAAGCTTTCTTT.

This clone was detected only once. The genes are TRBV19 and TRBJ2-7; D might be TRBD1 (6 bases). CDR3 length equals 14 residues. Trimming shortened V by 1 base and J by 0 bases, and 7 bases separated the two germline ends. The germline CDR1 and CDR2 sequences are LNHDA and SQIVND (reference sequence). CDR3 in DNA: TGTGCCAGTAGTATAGGACAGGTCTCCTACGAGCAGTACTTC. Encoded protein: CASSIGQVSYEQYF.

This chain uses TRBV27 with TRBJ2-5; D assignment may be TRBD1 or TRBD2 (5 bases each). This CDR3 has 16 residues. The V gene's germline CDR1 is MNHEY and CDR2 SMNVEV (reference sequence). Deletions cut 0 bases from V and 0 bases from J, with 11 bases between. The CDR3 DNA follows: TGTGCCAGCAGTTTATCTGGGACGGCGTACCAAGAGACCCAGTACTTC. Translating it yields CASSLSGTAYQETQYF.

The chain employs TRBV11-3 and TRBJ2-7, with TRBD1 identical over 10 bases. Germline CDR1 is SGHNT and CDR2 is YENEEA. The J segment lost 5 bases and the V segment lost 3 bases, leaving 7 bases of the junction unmatched. The length of the CDR3 is 15 residues. The CDR3 protein is CASSLTGQGLNEQYF. The CDR3 coding sequence is TGTGCCAGCAGCTTGACGGGACAGGGGCTCAACGAGCAGTACTTC.

The rearrangement joins TRBV28 to TRBJ2-3, with 12 bases that match TRBD1. The germline CDR1 and CDR2 sequences are MDHEN and SYDVKM. J gave up 6 bases and V 2 bases, and 6 bases lay outside the gene matches. This CDR3 is 16 amino acids long. The CDR3 sequence: CASSLPRDRGPDTQYF. DNA of the CDR3: TGTGCCAGCAGTTTACCCCGGGACAGGGGGCCTGATACGCAGTATTTT. The whole variable domain, filled in from reference TRBV28 and TRBJ2-3, reads DVKVTQSSRYLVKRTGEKVFLECVQDMDHENMFWYRQDPGLGLRLIYFSYDVKMKEKGDIPEGYSVSREKKERFSLILESASTNQTSMYLCASSLPRDRGPDTQYFGPGTRLTVL.

The chain has TRBV28 and TRBJ1-2; D is unresolved. V lost 5 bases and J lost 6, with 13 bases in between. Looked up from germline, CDR1 is MDHEN and CDR2 is SYDVKM. This CDR3 is built from 13 residues. The CDR3: CASSLPLGNGYTF. CDR3 DNA: TGTGCCAGCAGTCTCCCTTTGGGGAATGGCTACACCTTC.

The chain recombines TRBV9 with TRBJ2-7; 7 bases agree with TRBD1. Trimming took 3 bases from V and 3 from J; bases not matched to a gene: 0. Germline lookup yields CDR1 SGDLS and CDR2 YYNGEE. This CDR3 comprises 12 residues. CDR3 loop: CASSGQGYEQYF. CDR3 DNA sequence: TGTGCCAGCAGCGGACAGGGCTACGAGCAGTACTTC.

The chain recombines TRBV7-8 with TRBJ1-5; possible D gene TRBD1, 6 bases. V was shortened by 5 bases and J by 4 bases, with 15 bases between the two germline ends. In germline, CDR1 is SGHVS, CDR2 FQNEAQ. The CDR3 runs 15 residues. CDR3 sequence (DNA): TGTGCCAGCAGCGATCAGGGGCTATCTAATCAGCCCCAGCATTTT. As protein: CASSDQGLSNQPQHF.

This chain uses TRBV9 with TRBJ1-1; no reliable D call. The CDR3 has 13 amino acids. The V end lost 0 bases, the J end lost 5 bases, and 8 bases lay between the germline ends. The germline V gene encodes CDR1 SGDLS and CDR2 YYNGEE. The CDR3 DNA reads as TGTGCCAGCAGCGTAGCCCCGGCGACTGAAGCTTTCTTT. This gives the protein CASSVAPATEAFF.